This T cell receptor beta chain comes out of a study of blood T cell repertoires in COVID-19. This CDR3 is 14 amino acids long. V lost 3 bases and J lost 5, with 13 bases in between. Germline CDR1 is KGHSH and CDR2 is LQKENI. Original processing notes: Reference gene primer amplification yielded estimated nucleated cell counts. The repertoire was sequenced with immunoSEQ multiplex PCR; TCRdb's copy has only in-frame clones and lacks some. From that table come the V and J calls and clone size; the DNA was used to work out D and trimming. The profile shows approximately 260,000 clones, about 91% of them singletons.

Specimen: PBMCs or T cells enriched from blood (not recorded which). This receptor was taken from a woman between 40 and 50 years old with acute COVID-19. The chain combines TRBV18 with TRBJ1-1; D not certain. This chain's CDR3 is CASSPFARDTEAFF. The DNA of the CDR3 is TGTGCCAGCTCACCCTTCGCTAGAGATACTGAAGCTTTCTTT. The full variable domain, its missing parts supplied by reference TRBV18 and TRBJ1-1, is NAGVMQNPRHLVRRRGQEARLRCSPMKGHSHVYWYRQLPEEGLKFMVYLQKENIIDESGMPKERFSAEFPKEGPSILRIQQVVRGDSAAYFCASSPFARDTEAFFGQGTRLTVV.